Shown below are 12 T cell receptor beta chains from a single sample sequenced in a study of early T cells in non-severe SARS-CoV-2 infection. A single record per CDR3 protein comes from TCRdb applying MiXCR to the 5' RACE reads. Seen here are 60,000 or so distinct CDR3 sequences, around 13% observed once, and the top ten hold 4% to 4.5%. The sequencing sample was made of whole blood. The receptors shown here come from an adult who was a healthcare worker with PCR-confirmed SARS-CoV-2 infection or an uninfected control (not recorded which).

This clonotype occurred many times. The chain has TRBV7-9 and TRBJ2-6; 7 bases map to TRBD1. Per the germline V gene, CDR1 is SEHNR and CDR2 is FQNEAQ (reference sequence). The CDR3 is made up of 19 amino acids. Losses at the gene ends were 5 bases for V and 1 base for J; bases not matched to a gene: 14. The CDR3 is CASSPLTGQTLSGANVLTF. The CDR3 nucleotides are TGTGCCAGCAGCCCACTAACGGGACAGACCCTTTCTGGGGCCAACGTCCTGACTTTC.

This clonotype has ten or more counts. Here the CDR3 DNA reads TGTGCCAGCAGCCCAGCGGCAGGGAGCAATCAGCCCCAGCATTTT. As protein: CASSPAAGSNQPQHF. V usage is TRBV7-2 and J usage is TRBJ1-5, with D possibly matching TRBD1 (5 bases). This CDR3 region has 15 residues. The V end lost 5 bases, the J end lost 1 base, and 12 bases lay between the germline ends. Per germline, CDR1 SGHTA and CDR2 FQGNSA.

This clonotype showed up just a few times. The J gene is TRBJ2-3, the V gene TRBV2, with a tentative D call TRBD2 (5 bases). The CDR3 extends over 14 amino acids. Looked up from germline, CDR1 is SNHLY and CDR2 is FYNNEI. Trimming left V 6 bases short and J 4 bases short, with 14 bases between. CDR3 residues: CASRRLMAPDTQYF. CDR3 in DNA: TGTGCCAGCAGGCGACTAATGGCCCCAGATACGCAGTATTTT. The whole variable domain, remainder taken from reference TRBV2 and TRBJ2-3, is EPEVTQTPSHQVTQMGQEVILRCVPISNHLYFYWYRQILGQKVEFLVSFYNNEISEKSEIFDDQFSVERPDGSNFTLKIRSTKLEDSAMYFCASRRLMAPDTQYFGPGTRLTVL.

This clonotype was seen at least ten times. J is TRBJ2-1 and V is TRBV19, with D tentatively TRBD2 (5 bases). The germline V gene encodes CDR1 LNHDA and CDR2 SQIVND (reference sequence). Trimming removed 3 bases at V and 7 bases at J, with 19 bases between. This CDR3 comprises 16 residues. The CDR3 DNA reads TGTGCCAGTAGTATTTCATCGGGGTGGACCCCAAATGAGCAGTTCTTC. Encoded protein: CASSISSGWTPNEQFF.

The V gene is TRBV7-9, the J gene TRBJ2-3, with 8 bases aligning to TRBD1. There are 14 residues in the CDR3. Germline V gives CDR1 SEHNR, CDR2 FQNEAQ (reference sequence). The trim removed 1 base at V and 5 bases at J, leaving 2 bases unmatched. The CDR3 spells CASSLEDREDTQYF. The CDR3 nucleotides are TGTGCCAGCAGCTTAGAGGACAGGGAAGATACGCAGTATTTT.

This clonotype was seen at least ten times. The chain is built from TRBV5-1 and TRBJ1-4; TRBD1 agrees at 7 bases. CDR1 SGHRS and CDR2 YFSETQ come from the germline V gene. V dropped 4 bases and J dropped 5; count of bases not matched to a gene: 2. This CDR3 region has 13 residues. The CDR3: CASSEGQNEKLFF. The CDR3 DNA is TGCGCCAGCAGCGAGGGACAGAATGAAAAACTGTTTTTT.

This clonotype was seen at least ten times. V gene TRBV5-1 combines with J gene TRBJ2-1; no firm D call. CDR1 and CDR2 from the germline V gene are SGHRS and YFSETQ. V was pared by 0 bases and J by 0 bases, with 7 bases between. The CDR3 runs to 15 residues. CDR3 DNA sequence: TGCGCCAGCAGCTTGGTGGATTACTCCTACAATGAGCAGTTCTTC. Protein product: CASSLVDYSYNEQFF.

This clonotype turned up a few times. The CDR3, as DNA: TGTGCTAGTGGTTTGTATTCTGGGATGGTGAAAAACATTCAGTACTTC. This encodes CASGLYSGMVKNIQYF. The chain uses TRBV12-5 and TRBJ2-4; D ambiguous. Trimming cost V 2 bases and J 4 bases, with 15 bases left between them. CDR1 and CDR2 from the germline V gene are LGHNT and FRNRAP. The CDR3 consists of 16 residues. Full variable domain (outside the CDR3, taken from reference TRBV12-5 and TRBJ2-4): DARVTQTPRHKVTEMGQEVTMRCQPILGHNTVFWYRQTMMQGLELLAYFRNRAPLDDSGMPKDRFSAEMPDATLATLKIQPSEPRDSAVYFCASGLYSGMVKNIQYFGAGTRLSVL.

This clonotype was counted only a few times. V is TRBV4-1 and J is TRBJ1-4; D unresolved. The CDR3 has 14 residues. Trimming removed 1 base from V and 1 base from J, with 4 bases in between. Germline assignment: CDR1 MGHRA and CDR2 YSYEKL. The CDR3 coding sequence is TGCGCCAGCAGCCAAGGACAAACTAATGAAAAACTGTTTTTT. It is translated as CASSQGQTNEKLFF.

This clonotype occurred many times. The rearrangement uses TRBV24-1 and TRBJ2-7; 7 bases line up with TRBD1. Germline-derived CDR1 and CDR2 are KGHDR and SFDVKD. V trimming: 3 bases; J trimming: 2 bases; junction bases outside the gene matches: 6. CDR3 length: 15 residues. The CDR3 DNA follows: TGTGCCACCAGTGATGGGACAGCCACCACCTACGAGCAGTACTTC. Protein sequence: CATSDGTATTYEQYF.

This clonotype has only a few counts. This chain links TRBV11-2 with TRBJ1-3; no definite D call. This CDR3 region has 17 residues. V lost 1 base to trimming and J lost 0 bases, with 13 bases between them. Germline-derived CDR1 and CDR2 are SGHAT and FQNNGV. CDR3 protein: CASSLGEGSTSGNTIYF. The CDR3 nucleotides read TGTGCCAGCAGCTTAGGGGAAGGGAGTACCTCTGGAAACACCATATATTTT.

This clonotype appeared many times. J is TRBJ1-5 and V is TRBV29-1; TRBD1 is a possible D gene (5 bases). From germline, CDR1 is SQVTM and CDR2 ANQGSEA. The CDR3 is 13 residues long. The V end was cut by 7 bases, the J end by 7 bases, with 17 bases between. The CDR3: CSAKPGTDQPQHF. DNA for the CDR3: TGCAGCGCCAAACCGGGGACTGACCAGCCCCAGCATTTT.